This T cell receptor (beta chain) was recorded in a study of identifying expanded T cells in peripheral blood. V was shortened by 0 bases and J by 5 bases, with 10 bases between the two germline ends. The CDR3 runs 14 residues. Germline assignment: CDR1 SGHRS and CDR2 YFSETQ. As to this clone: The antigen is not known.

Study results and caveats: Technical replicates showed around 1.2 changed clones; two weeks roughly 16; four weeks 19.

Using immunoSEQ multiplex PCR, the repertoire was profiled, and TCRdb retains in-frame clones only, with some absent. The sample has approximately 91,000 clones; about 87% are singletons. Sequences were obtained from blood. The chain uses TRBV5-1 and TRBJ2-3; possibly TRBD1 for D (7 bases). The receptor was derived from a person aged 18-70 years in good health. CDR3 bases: TGCGCCAGCAGCTTGGGACAGGGAGGAGATACGCAGTATTTT. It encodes CASSLGQGGDTQYF.